The 8 T cell receptor beta chains reported below all come from one sample, sequenced in a study of shared clonotypes between healthy human individuals. The assay was immunoSEQ multiplex PCR, and TCRdb's table has in-frame clones only and misses some. The data hold some 1.5 million clones, with around 95% observed a single time. The sequenced sample consisted of naive CD4+ T cells sorted from blood. Subset denoted: CD45RA+ positively selected. Receptor source: a young man in good health.

This chain links TRBV4-3 with TRBJ2-1; 13 bases line up with TRBD2. CDR1 and CDR2 from the germline V gene are LGHNA and YSLEER. There are 16 residues in the CDR3. V shed 0 bases, J shed 8 bases, and the junction held 4 bases outside the gene matches. CDR3 protein: CASSQERGLAGYEQFF. As DNA, the CDR3 is TGCGCCAGCAGCCAAGAGAGGGGACTAGCGGGATATGAGCAGTTCTTC.

J is TRBJ1-1 and V is TRBV2; D not certain. V was cut by 0 bases and J by 3 bases, with 14 bases left in between. This CDR3 is 16 amino acids long. CDR1 is SNHLY and CDR2 is FYNNEI in the germline V gene. The CDR3 loop reads CASSEASTRVHTEAFF. DNA of the CDR3: TGTGCCAGCAGTGAAGCGTCAACTCGGGTACACACTGAAGCTTTCTTT. Together with reference TRBV2 and TRBJ1-1, the CDR3 gives the full variable domain: EPEVTQTPSHQVTQMGQEVILRCVPISNHLYFYWYRQILGQKVEFLVSFYNNEISEKSEIFDDQFSVERPDGSNFTLKIRSTKLEDSAMYFCASSEASTRVHTEAFFGQGTRLTVV.

The chain is built from TRBV11-2 and TRBJ2-1, with TRBD2 matching 7 bases. The CDR3 has 16 amino acids. In germline, CDR1 is SGHAT, CDR2 FQNNGV. Trimming removed 5 bases from V and 0 bases from J; junction bases left unmatched: 7. CDR3 bases: TGTGCCAGCAGCGGAATTCGCGGGAGCTCCTACAATGAGCAGTTCTTC. Protein product: CASSGIRGSSYNEQFF.

This rearrangement joins TRBV7-9 to TRBJ2-7, with D possibly being TRBD1 (6 bases). V shed 6 bases and J shed 4 bases, with 19 bases lying between them. The CDR3 is 15 residues long. Germline V gene lookup returns CDR1 SEHNR and CDR2 FQNEAQ (reference sequence). Here the CDR3 reads CASSGRRTAFYEQYF. CDR3 bases: TGTGCCAGCAGTGGACGCCGGACAGCATTTTACGAGCAGTACTTC.

The V gene is TRBV5-1, the J gene TRBJ2-1, with D unclear. The V end lost 7 bases, the J end lost 3 bases, and 5 bases lay between the germline ends. CDR3 length: 11 amino acids. From germline, CDR1 is SGHRS and CDR2 YFSETQ. The DNA for the CDR3 is TGCGCCAGCTCTGACTACAATGAGCAGTTCTTC. It codes for CASSDYNEQFF.

The chain has TRBV11-2 and TRBJ1-3, with D hard to call. V lost 5 bases to trimming and J lost 0 bases, with 8 bases between them. CDR1 is SGHAT and CDR2 is FQNNGV in the germline V gene. The CDR3 sequence is 14 residues long. CDR3 coding DNA: TGTGCCAGCAGCAGGTGGAGCTCTGGAAACACCATATATTTT. It codes for CASSRWSSGNTIYF.

Note on this clone: This CDR3 is also generated by other DNA sequences in the sample. This chain joins TRBV5-1 and TRBJ2-3; 7 nucleotides agree with TRBD2. Unmatched junction bases numbered 2, after V lost 0 bases and J lost 1 base. CDR1 is SGHRS, CDR2 YFSETQ, per germline. CDR3 length: 15 residues. CDR3 region: CASSLEGRGTDTQYF. The CDR3 bases are TGCGCCAGCAGCTTGGAAGGGAGGGGCACAGATACGCAGTATTTT.

In its sample, this clone was seen once. This rearrangement joins TRBV9 to TRBJ1-1; 9 nucleotides agree with TRBD1. The CDR3 contains 15 residues. With V trimmed by 2 bases and J by 4 bases, 6 bases remained unmatched. CDR1 is SGDLS, CDR2 YYNGEE, per germline. The CDR3 here is CASSVVPDRGTEAFF. The CDR3 coding sequence is TGTGCCAGCAGCGTCGTCCCGGACAGGGGCACTGAAGCTTTCTTT.